These 21 T cell receptor beta chains were all obtained from the same sample, sequenced in a study of blood T cell repertoires in COVID-19. Profiling relied on immunoSEQ multiplex PCR, and the TCRdb table lists in-frame clones only, not all of them. The table includes some 39,000 clones, 90% detected once. Sequenced: peripheral blood. These receptors all come from a human donor in a cohort sampled during active COVID-19.

This chain connects TRBV4-3 to TRBJ1-3, with D tentatively TRBD1 (5 bases). Per germline, CDR1 LGHNA and CDR2 YSLEER. V was trimmed by 3 bases and J by 0 bases, leaving 15 bases between them. This CDR3 is built from 17 residues. The CDR3 protein is CASSQNKTVSSGNTIYF. For the CDR3, the DNA is TGCGCCAGCAGCCAGAACAAGACAGTCAGCTCTGGAAACACCATATATTTT.

The V call is TRBV7-2, the J call TRBJ2-7; D possibly corresponds to TRBD2 (6 bases). The CDR3 has 16 residues. Germline-derived CDR1 and CDR2 are SGHTA and FQGNSA. V lost 1 base to trimming and J lost 3 bases, with 16 bases between them. The DNA for the CDR3 is TGTGCCAGCAGCTTAGGGGCTGTCGGCGGGATCTACGAGCAGTACTTC. It translates to CASSLGAVGGIYEQYF.

This clone was recorded only once. V and J are TRBV5-4 and TRBJ2-3; 14 bases align to TRBD2. CDR3 length: 16 amino acids. After removal of 4 bases from V and 5 bases from J, the junction contained 6 bases not matched to a gene. The germline V gene has CDR1 SGHNT and CDR2 YYREEE (reference sequence). The CDR3 loop is CASSGGLAGVIDTQYF. In nucleotides, the CDR3 is TGTGCCAGCAGCGGGGGACTAGCGGGAGTAATAGATACGCAGTATTTT.

This clone was seen only once. This rearrangement joins TRBV7-7 to TRBJ2-2; D not certain. Germline CDR1 and CDR2: SSHAT and FNYEAQ (reference sequence). The CDR3 is made up of 12 amino acids. V was cut by 5 bases and J by 7 bases, with 8 bases left in between. CDR3 in DNA: TGTGCCAGCAGCCCCCTGAGCGGGGAGCTGTTTTTT. Protein: CASSPLSGELFF.

CDR3 nucleotide sequence: TGTGCCAGCAGCTCCCTGAGCGGGACAGGGGGCAGGTACGAGCAGTACTTC. Protein: CASSSLSGTGGRYEQYF. The rearrangement joins TRBV7-6 to TRBJ2-7, with 12 bases matching TRBD1. The V and J ends lost 4 bases and 4 bases, in that order; junction bases with no gene match: 11. Germline loops: CDR1 SGHVS, CDR2 FNYEAQ. The CDR3 has 17 amino acids.

The rearrangement links TRBV5-1 to TRBJ2-5, with D hard to call. V was pared by 4 bases and J by 2 bases, with 6 bases between. The CDR3 runs to 12 residues. Germline CDR1 and CDR2: SGHRS and YFSETQ. The CDR3 DNA follows: TGCGCCAGCAGCGAGCCTCAAGAGACCCAGTACTTC. It translates to CASSEPQETQYF.

V is TRBV6-2 or TRBV6-3 and J is TRBJ2-7, with D tentatively TRBD1 (6 bases). There are 17 residues in the CDR3. Trimming pared 0 bases from V and 0 bases from J, leaving 15 bases between. Per the germline V gene, CDR1 is MNHEY and CDR2 is SVGEGT. This CDR3 is CASSYSRTQGSSYEQYF. In nucleotides, the CDR3 is TGTGCCAGCAGTTACTCGAGGACGCAGGGGAGCTCCTACGAGCAGTACTTC.

The rearrangement joins TRBV6-5 to TRBJ1-1; D gene unclear. This CDR3 is 14 amino acids long. The V gene's germline CDR1 is MNHEY and CDR2 SVGAGI. Deletions cut 0 bases from V and 7 bases from J, with 12 bases between. The CDR3 DNA reads TGTGCCAGCAGTTACTCGACTAGCGCGTTTGAAGCTTTCTTT. Translating it yields CASSYSTSAFEAFF.

This clone was detected once. V and J are TRBV12-3 or TRBV12-4 and TRBJ2-5, with D perhaps TRBD1 (6 bases). Trimming removed 6 bases at V and 1 base at J, with 9 bases between. This CDR3 is built from 13 residues. As DNA, the CDR3 is TGTGCCAGCAGCAGGACAGTCCAAGAGACCCAGTACTTC. It encodes CASSRTVQETQYF.

V and J are TRBV19 and TRBJ1-2; D might be TRBD1 (5 bases). The CDR3 length is 11 residues. Trimming pared 10 bases from V and 3 bases from J, leaving 9 bases between. Germline V gives CDR1 LNHDA, CDR2 SQIVND (reference sequence). The CDR3 nucleotides read TGTGCCACTCGCAGGGACTATGGCTACACCTTC. Translated, it gives CATRRDYGYTF. The full variable domain, with the rest looked up from reference TRBV19 and TRBJ1-2, is DGGITQSPKYLFRKEGQNVTLSCEQNLNHDAMYWYRQDPGQGLRLIYYSQIVNDFQKGDIAEGYSVSREKKESFPLTVTSAQKNPTAFYLCATRRDYGYTFGSGTRLTVV.

This clone was seen once. The J gene is TRBJ1-5, the V gene TRBV29-1; TRBD1 is a possible D gene (5 bases). The V and J ends lost 6 bases and 0 bases respectively, with 12 bases between them. This CDR3 contains 14 residues. CDR1 SQVTM and CDR2 ANQGSEA come from the germline V gene. CDR3: CSVSKGISNQPQHF. The CDR3, as DNA: TGCAGCGTATCTAAGGGGATTAGCAATCAGCCCCAGCATTTT.

Comment on this clone: The junction does not match germline at one end; this may be a read error. The CDR3 loop is CASSPMLGQDYF. The CDR3 bases are TGTGCCAGCAGCCCAATGCTGGGACAGGACTACTTT. The chain uses TRBV7-9 and TRBJ1-6; 8 bases match TRBD1. This CDR3 has 12 amino acids. Germline loops: CDR1 SEHNR, CDR2 FQNEAQ (reference sequence).

The chain has TRBV4-2 and TRBJ2-2, with 10 positions matching TRBD1. Germline values: CDR1 LGHNA, CDR2 YNFKEQ. The CDR3 has 16 amino acids. Losses at the gene ends were 3 bases for V and 5 bases for J; bases not matched to a gene: 6. CDR3 region: CASSQRGTGDTGELFF. The CDR3 nucleotides read TGTGCCAGCAGCCAGAGGGGGACAGGGGATACCGGGGAGCTGTTTTTT.

The CDR3 here is CASRPRGASTDTQYF. CDR3 DNA: TGTGCCAGCAGACCCCGGGGAGCTAGCACAGATACGCAGTATTTT. V is TRBV7-8 and J is TRBJ2-3, with D possibly TRBD2 on 5 matching bases. CDR1 is SGHVS and CDR2 is FQNEAQ in the germline V gene. V was cut by 6 bases and J by 0 bases, with 13 bases left in between. The CDR3 covers 15 residues.

The V call is TRBV9, the J call TRBJ1-4; D is perhaps TRBD1 (5 bases). The CDR3 is 15 residues long. V was clipped by 0 bases and J by 5 bases, with 11 bases between them. Per the germline V gene, CDR1 is SGDLS and CDR2 is YYNGEE. The CDR3, as DNA: TGTGCCAGCAGCGTAGGGGTAAGACAGAATGAAAAACTGTTTTTT. Amino acid sequence: CASSVGVRQNEKLFF.

The chain uses TRBV7-2 and TRBJ2-2; 13 positions agree with TRBD2. CDR3 length equals 16 residues. Germline assignment: CDR1 SGHTA and CDR2 FQGNSA. Unmatched junction bases numbered 2, after V lost 3 bases and J lost 4 bases. DNA of the CDR3: TGTGCCAGCAGCTTCGGACTAGCGGGAGTCACCGGGGAGCTGTTTTTT. Residues: CASSFGLAGVTGELFF. The entire variable domain, with the rest obtained from reference TRBV7-2 and TRBJ2-2, is as follows: GAGVSQSPSNKVTEKGKDVELRCDPISGHTALYWYRQSLGQGLEFLIYFQGNSAPDKSGLPSDRFSAERTGGSVSTLTIQRTQQEDSAVYLCASSFGLAGVTGELFFGEGSRLTVL.

This sequence joins TRBV7-2 and TRBJ2-1; 9 nucleotides align to TRBD2. From germline, CDR1 is SGHTA and CDR2 FQGNSA. The CDR3 sequence is 14 residues long. The V gene end was trimmed by 2 bases and the J gene end by 10 bases; junction bases not matched to a gene: 6. CDR3 in amino acids: CASSLMGTSLEQFF. For the CDR3, the DNA is TGTGCCAGCAGCTTAATGGGGACTAGCCTCGAGCAGTTCTTC.

This chain uses TRBV7-8 with TRBJ2-2; 11 nucleotides agree with TRBD2. The J segment lost 3 bases and the V segment lost 2 bases, leaving 8 bases of the junction unmatched. CDR3 length: 18 amino acids. CDR1 is SGHVS, CDR2 FQNEAQ, per germline. CDR3 protein: CASSLFLAGGSYTGELFF. DNA for the CDR3: TGTGCCAGCAGCTTATTTCTAGCGGGAGGTAGTTACACCGGGGAGCTGTTTTTT.

The V gene is TRBV25-1, the J gene TRBJ2-1, with D perhaps matching TRBD2 (6 bases). Germline V lookup: CDR1 MGHDK, CDR2 SYGVNS. The V end lost 3 bases, the J end lost 4 bases, and 16 bases lay between the germline ends. The CDR3 has 16 residues. For the CDR3, the DNA is TGTGCCAGCAGTGAGAATCTAGGACTATCATACAATGAGCAGTTCTTC. The encoded protein is CASSENLGLSYNEQFF. Variable domain in full (rest from reference TRBV25-1 and TRBJ2-1): EADIYQTPRYLVIGTGKKITLECSQTMGHDKMYWYQQDPGMELHLIHYSYGVNSTEKGDLSSESTVSRIRTEHFPLTLESARPSHTSQYLCASSENLGLSYNEQFFGPGTRLTVL.

The rearrangement joins TRBV2 to TRBJ1-5; D is possibly TRBD1 (5 bases). Per germline, CDR1 SNHLY and CDR2 FYNNEI. V was shortened by 1 base and J by 6 bases, with 16 bases between the two germline ends. The CDR3 has 16 residues. Here the CDR3 reads CASSEGVSGIGQPQHF. Here the CDR3 DNA reads TGTGCCAGCAGTGAAGGAGTGTCAGGGATCGGTCAGCCCCAGCATTTT.

The genes are TRBV15 and TRBJ1-4; TRBD1 matches 8 bases. CDR1 is LNHNV and CDR2 is YYDKDF in the germline V gene (reference sequence). The CDR3 length is 14 residues. V shed 3 bases, J shed 9 bases, and the junction held 6 bases outside the gene matches. This CDR3 reads CATSSWGTGQKLFF. Here the CDR3 DNA reads TGTGCCACCAGCAGCTGGGGGACAGGCCAAAAACTGTTTTTT.